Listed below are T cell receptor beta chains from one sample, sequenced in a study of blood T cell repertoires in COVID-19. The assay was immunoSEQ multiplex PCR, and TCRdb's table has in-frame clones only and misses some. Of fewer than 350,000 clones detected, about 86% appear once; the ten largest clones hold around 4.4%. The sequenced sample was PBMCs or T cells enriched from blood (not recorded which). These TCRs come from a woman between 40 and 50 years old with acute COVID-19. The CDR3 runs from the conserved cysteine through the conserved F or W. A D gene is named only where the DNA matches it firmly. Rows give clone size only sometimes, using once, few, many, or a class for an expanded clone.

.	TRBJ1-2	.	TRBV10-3	TGTGCCATCAGTGACAGGCAGACTAACTATGGCTACACCTTC	CAISDRQTNYGYTF
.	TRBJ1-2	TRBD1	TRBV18	TGTGCCAGCTCACCCGGAATCCCTACAGGGGGCAATGGCTATGGCTACACCTTC	CASSPGIPTGGNGYGYTF
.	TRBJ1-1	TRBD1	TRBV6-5	TGTGCCAGCAGTTACGACACAGGGGCTATGAACACTGAAGCTTTCTTT	CASSYDTGAMNTEAFF
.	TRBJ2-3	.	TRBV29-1	TGCAGCGTTGACTCAGGGGTAAAATCCACAGATACGCAGTATTTT	CSVDSGVKSTDTQYF
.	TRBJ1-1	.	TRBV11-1	.	CASSLVGPGTKTFF
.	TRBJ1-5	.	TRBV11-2	TGTGCCAGCAGCTTTTCAGATAGCAATCAGCCCCAGCATTTT	CASSFSDSNQPQHF
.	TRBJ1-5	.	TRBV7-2	TGTGCCAGCAGCTTTACCGGGACAAATCAGCCCCAGCATTTT	CASSFTGTNQPQHF
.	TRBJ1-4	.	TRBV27	TGTGCCAGCAGTCCACAGATCTGGGCAACTAATGAAAAACTGTTTTTT	CASSPQIWATNEKLFF
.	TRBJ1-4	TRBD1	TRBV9	TGTGCCAGCAGCCCGCAGCCCCGACAGGGCCCTAATGAAAAACTGTTTTTT	CASSPQPRQGPNEKLFF
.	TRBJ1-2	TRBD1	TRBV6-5	TGTGCCAGCAGATTACAGGGGGCTAACTATGGCTACACCTTC	CASRLQGANYGYTF
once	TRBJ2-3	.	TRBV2	TGTGCCAGCAGTGAGAGACATAGCACAGATACGCAGTATTTT	CASSERHSTDTQYF
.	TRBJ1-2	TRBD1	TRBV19	TGTGCCAGTACCCCGACAGGGGACTTCTATGGCTACACCTTC	CASTPTGDFYGYTF
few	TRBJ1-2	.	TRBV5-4	TGTGCCAGCAGCTTCGACGGACTGAGTGGTGGCTACACCTTC	CASSFDGLSGGYTF
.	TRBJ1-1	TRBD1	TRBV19	TGTGCCAGTAGTATAGCCCCAGGGGGCTTGTACGAAGCTTTCTTT	CASSIAPGGLYEAFF
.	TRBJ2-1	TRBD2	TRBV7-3	TGTGCCAGCAGCTTAGGACTAGCGGGGGGTAATGAGCAGTTCTTC	CASSLGLAGGNEQFF
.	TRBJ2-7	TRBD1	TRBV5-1	TGCGCCAGCAGCTTGGCCGGGACAGTGCCTGGACAAGGTCGGATGGGGTACTCCTACGAGCAGTACTTC	CASSLAGTVPGQGRMGYSYEQYF
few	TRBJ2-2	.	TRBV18	TGTGCCAGCTCACCACCGAGCCGAAGCAACACCGGGGAGCTGTTTTTT	CASSPPSRSNTGELFF
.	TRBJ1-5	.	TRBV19	TGTGCCAGTAGTATTATATCAGGGACTCTCGTTCAGCCCCAGCATTTT	CASSIISGTLVQPQHF
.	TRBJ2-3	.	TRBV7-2	TGTGCCAGCAGCTTGGGGCAACGAGGGACATCCACAGATACGCAGTATTTT	CASSLGQRGTSTDTQYF
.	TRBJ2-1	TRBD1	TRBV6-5	TGTGCCAGCACCGCAACAGGGGGCGCTTACAATGAGCAGTTCTTC	CASTATGGAYNEQFF
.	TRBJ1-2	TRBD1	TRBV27	TGTGCCAGCCTCTCCTGGACAGGGGGAGGCTATGGCTACACCTTC	CASLSWTGGGYGYTF
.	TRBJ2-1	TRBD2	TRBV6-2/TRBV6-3	TGTGCCAGCAGTTACCCTGGTGGCGGGAGGCTCTACAATGAGCAGTTCTTC	CASSYPGGGRLYNEQFF
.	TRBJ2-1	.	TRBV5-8	TGTGCCAGCAGCTCCGAGCTAAATAATGAGCAGTTCTTC	CASSSELNNEQFF
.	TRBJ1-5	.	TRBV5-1	TGCGCCAGCAGCTTGGTTGCGGGTAACAATCAGCCCCAGCATTTT	CASSLVAGNNQPQHF
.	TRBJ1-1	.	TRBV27	TGTGCCAGCAGTTATGCGGAGAACACTGAAGCTTTCTTT	CASSYAENTEAFF
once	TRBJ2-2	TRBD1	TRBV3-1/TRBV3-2	TGTGCCAGCAGCCAGAGACAGGGGAGGAACACCGGGGAGCTGTTTTTT	CASSQRQGRNTGELFF
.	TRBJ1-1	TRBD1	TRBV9	TGTGCCAGCAGCGTTGACCCGGGACAGAGTAACACTGAAGCTTTCTTT	CASSVDPGQSNTEAFF
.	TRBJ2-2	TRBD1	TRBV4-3	TGCGCCAGCAGCCAAGCCTGGACAGGGAGCACCGGGGAGCTGTTTTTT	CASSQAWTGSTGELFF
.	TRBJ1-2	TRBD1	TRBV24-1	TGTGCCACCCGTAAACGACAGGGGCCCTATGGCTACACCTTC	CATRKRQGPYGYTF
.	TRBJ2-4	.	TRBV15	TGTGCCACCAGCAGAGATGGTACACCTCCCAAAAACATTCAGTACTTC	CATSRDGTPPKNIQYF
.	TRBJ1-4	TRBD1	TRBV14	TGTGCCAGCAGCCGGGACAGGAGAATGGAAAAACTGTTTTTT	CASSRDRRMEKLFF
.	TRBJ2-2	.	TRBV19	TGTGCCAGTAGTATTGCCGGGGTGGGCACCGGGGAGCTGTTTTTT	CASSIAGVGTGELFF
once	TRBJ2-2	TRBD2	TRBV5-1	TGCGCCAGCAGCCGTGGGACTAGCGGGCCCCTCACCGGGGAGCTGTTTTTT	CASSRGTSGPLTGELFF
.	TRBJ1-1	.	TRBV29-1	TGCAGCGTTGAAGTTCAGCTGGCCGGGACTAAGAACACTGAAGCTTTCTTT	CSVEVQLAGTKNTEAFF
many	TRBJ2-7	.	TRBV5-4	TGTGCCAGCAGCTCGACACTTTCCTACGAGCAGTACTTC	CASSSTLSYEQYF
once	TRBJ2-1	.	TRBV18	TGTGCCAGCTCACCACTTTCAGGGGCACGAGAGCAGTTCTTC	CASSPLSGAREQFF
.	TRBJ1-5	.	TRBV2	TGTGCCAGCACCAAAGGGGGTGCAGGCCTTAGCAATCAGCCCCAGCATTTT	CASTKGGAGLSNQPQHF
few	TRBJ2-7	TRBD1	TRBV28	TGTGCCAGCAGTTCCCCCGCGACAGGGTCCTACGAGCAGTACTTC	CASSSPATGSYEQYF
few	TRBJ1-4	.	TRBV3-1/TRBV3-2	TGTGCCAGCAGCCAAGAAACTCAAAATGAAAAACTGTTTTTT	CASSQETQNEKLFF
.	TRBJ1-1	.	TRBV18	TGTGCCAGCTCACCCAGGCTGGGGAGCATGAACACTGAAGCTTTCTTT	CASSPRLGSMNTEAFF
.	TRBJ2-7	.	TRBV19	TGTGCCAGTAGTTCCCCGGGAGCCTACGAGCAGTACTTC	CASSSPGAYEQYF
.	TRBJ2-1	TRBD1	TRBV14	TGTGCCAGCAGCCAGATCACCGGGACAGGGGACAATGAGCAGTTCTTC	CASSQITGTGDNEQFF
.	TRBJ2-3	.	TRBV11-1	TGTGCCAGCAGCTTAGGAATAGCGATTAGCACAGATACGCAGTATTTT	CASSLGIAISTDTQYF
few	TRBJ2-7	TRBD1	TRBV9	TGTGCCAGCAGCGCCGGATACAGGGGTAGTGTCTCCTACGAGCAGTACTTC	CASSAGYRGSVSYEQYF
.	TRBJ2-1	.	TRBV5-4	TGTGCCAGCAGCCGCGACTATGACAATGAGCAGTTCTTC	CASSRDYDNEQFF
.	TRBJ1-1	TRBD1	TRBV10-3	TGTGCCATCAGGCTAGGACAGGACACTGAAGCTTTCTTT	CAIRLGQDTEAFF
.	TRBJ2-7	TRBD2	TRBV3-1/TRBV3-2	TGTGCCAGCAGCCAAGATATGCCTAGCGGTACTGGCGAGCAGTACTTC	CASSQDMPSGTGEQYF
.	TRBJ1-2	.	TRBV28	TGTGCCAGCACCTTCCTAGGGGAAATCTATGGCTACACCTTC	CASTFLGEIYGYTF
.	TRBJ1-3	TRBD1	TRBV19	TGTGCCAGTAGTTCCCGGACAGGGACCTTCTCTGGAAACACCATATATTTT	CASSSRTGTFSGNTIYF